This T cell receptor beta chain was recovered during a study of blood T cell repertoires in COVID-19. Study details: Collection of acute and convalescent COVID-19 samples took place in the United States, Italy and Spain. T cells, B-cell-depleted T cells, or PBMCs provided the cDNA or gDNA that served as material.

The CDR3 spans 16 residues. V shed 3 bases and J 7 bases; nucleotides not matched to a gene: 14. CDR1 is MDHEN and CDR2 is SYDVKM in the germline V gene. As processed by the authors: Quantification of nucleated cells was approximated via reference gene primer amplification. TCRdb's table, derived via immunoSEQ multiplex PCR, lists solely in-frame clones and lacks some. The V and J calls and clone size are taken from that table; D and trimming were inferred from the DNA. The sample includes roughly 210,000 clones, around 90% of them seen just once. The specimen sequenced was peripheral blood. This chain joins TRBV28 and TRBJ1-2; 7 bases align to TRBD1. This clonotype was sampled from a man in his sixties or seventies with acute or convalescent COVID-19. The CDR3 spells CASSFSPGQIGSGYTF. The CDR3 nucleotides read TGTGCCAGCAGTTTTTCCCCGGGACAGATAGGTTCTGGCTACACCTTC.